The rows below give T cell receptor beta chains drawn from one sample of a study of blood T cell repertoires in COVID-19. Assay: immunoSEQ multiplex PCR; the TCRdb copy retains only in-frame clones and omits some. This sample has fewer than 350,000 clones, with about four fifths found just once. What was sequenced was peripheral blood. The receptors were gathered from a woman between 55 and 75 years old with active or convalescent COVID-19. Both conserved end residues are trimmed from each CDR3.

v_call	j_call	cdr3_aa
TRBV5-4	TRBJ2-1	ASSGRASAHEQF
TRBV11-1	TRBJ1-2	ASSWDRGQY
TRBV5-4	TRBJ2-1	ASSFFTGGGGYNEQF
TRBV7-6	TRBJ2-2	ASSLGTANTGELF
TRBV7-2	TRBJ1-5	ASSLADRINQPQH
TRBV19	TRBJ1-5	ASSSGTGDNQPQH
TRBV2	TRBJ2-3	AGRGLDTDTQY
TRBV5-4	TRBJ2-1	ASAKSGGASSYNEQF
TRBV7-3	TRBJ1-1	ASSSGQVMRWTEAF
TRBV28	TRBJ2-6	ASMGRASGANVLT
TRBV6-2/TRBV6-3	TRBJ1-2	ASSNAVELNYGYT
TRBV5-6	TRBJ2-2	ASSLELRGGVTGELF
TRBV28	TRBJ2-7	ASATGYSSYEQY
TRBV3-1/TRBV3-2	TRBJ1-1	ASSQGRASEAF
TRBV29-1	TRBJ2-1	SVAPQRTGYNEQF
TRBV7-3	TRBJ2-3	ATSVGRGIGADTQY
TRBV7-3	TRBJ2-3	ASSLGAAGGTDTQY